The T cell receptor beta chain described here comes from a study of Graves' ophthalmopathy and Graves' hyperthyroidism (dated by TCRdb to the late 2010s). Study-wide context: Peripheral blood samples were taken at the time of initial diagnosis, before any treatment was given. The study used TCR beta repertoire signatures to distinguish Graves' ophthalmopathy from Graves' hyperthyroidism and to predict progression to ophthalmopathy. In total, some 140 blood samples were TCR-sequenced: fewer than 50 ophthalmopathy, roughly 80 hyperthyroidism and 17 hyperthyroidism-to-ophthalmopathy patients. To explore V-J signatures distinguishing ophthalmopathy from hyperthyroidism, a discovery set of 100 patients (roughly 45 ophthalmopathy, about 57 stable hyperthyroidism) was enrolled. For independent validation, a separate cohort was made up of 18 hyperthyroidism patients plus 17 patients who later progressed from hyperthyroidism to ophthalmopathy. T-cell repertoires of thyroid tissue and blood were compared in six hyperthyroidism patients. Following sample collection, hyperthyroidism patients were given methimazole at a starting dose of 30 mg daily, and ophthalmopathy patients were given high-dose intravenous methylprednisolone.

For repertoire sequencing, the TCR beta CDR3 regions were amplified from RNA transcripts. A first-round RT-PCR used HTBI primers with the Qiagen OneStep RT-PCR kit, followed by a second-round multiplex PCR, size selection and purification. Sequencing of the libraries was carried out on an Illumina HiSeq2000 in paired-end mode with 100 bp reads. Processing in the source paper ran as follows. Reads were processed with SOAPnuke, discarding reads with adapters, uncalled bases, mean Phred below 15, or no exact constant-primer or identifier match. COPE v1.2.5 was used to merge the high-quality paired reads. Clonotypes were defined as unique nucleotide sequences and were aligned to IMGT TRB V, D and J references using MiTCR v1.1. Only V-J combinations with frequency above 0.0001 were analysed, covering about 99% of repertoires. For each V-J combination, a TCR clonal expansion and chaos score was defined as the ratio of F50 clonal expansion to chaos observed in the TCRdist matrix. Welch's t-statistics and random forest were used to reduce the features to around 13 V-J combinations, which were then used as input to a naive Bayes classifier. The Morisita-Horn index was used to measure how similar the thyroid and blood repertoires were. TCRdb's own reprocessing of the public reads used fastp at Q25 and MiXCR and kept productive beta chains. All rows with the same CDR3 protein become a single entry with the most common DNA and genes. TCRdb's processing, not the authors', yielded these V and J calls. The sample includes 200,000 to 300,000 distinct CDR3 sequences, with 40% to 50% observed a single time. The ten largest clonotypes hold roughly 50% of the sample.

What the authors observed across the whole study: In cross-validation, the 13-signature model distinguished ophthalmopathy from stable hyperthyroidism with approximately 90% sensitivity and around 84% specificity, while in the test set the corresponding values were around 79% and 71%. Sample size was not predetermined statistically, and investigators were not blinded to group allocation. Most of the expanded thyroid clonotypes with a frequency above 0.001 were also detected in blood, and it was suggested that the thyroid immune response may be reflected by blood repertoires. In validation, the model predicted ophthalmopathy progression with 70.59% sensitivity and roughly 72% specificity; approximately 12 predicted patients were CT-confirmed with GO in a median of approximately 6.5 months.

Ophthalmopathy patients were characterized by moderately to severely active disease, a Clinical Activity Score of at least 3, a NOSPECS grade of at least 4, and a disease duration under 3 months. Patients with other autoimmune diseases, uncontrolled infections, pregnancy or lactation were excluded from the study. Diagnosis was based on clinical symptoms, serum thyroxine, TRAb, thyroid ultrasound and orbital computed tomography. PBMCs were isolated from about 10 ml of fresh peripheral blood by Ficoll-Paque density gradient centrifugation. Trizol reagent was used to extract the total RNA, and its quality was then checked on an Agilent 2100 Bioanalyzer. As regards this clonotype: What this receptor recognizes is not known. Nothing much larger sits one base from this clone, and base qualities are not available.

The junction shows trimming of 6 bases on V and 5 bases on J, plus 12 bases between the germline ends. The germline V gene supplies CDR1 SGDLS and CDR2 YYNGEE. The CDR3, from cysteine to phenylalanine, totals 14 residues. Left in the record is the CDR3 DNA by itself, 42 bases read in frame from the first base. Recombination joined TRBV9 with TRBJ1-6, with no reliable assignment of the D segment. The sequenced sample consisted of peripheral blood. The clonotype comes from an adult man with Graves' ophthalmopathy. CDR3 region: CASNGILNNSPLHF. The bases are TGTGCCAGCAATGGGATACTCAATAATTCACCCCTCCACTTT. Where the CDR3 stops, the reference TRBV9 and TRBJ1-6 genes take over; the full variable domain is DSGVTQTPKHLITATGQRVTLRCSPRSGDLSVYWYQQSLDQGLQFLIQYYNGEERAKGNILERFSAQQFPDLHSELNLSSLELGDSALYFCASNGILNNSPLHFGNGTRLTVT.